This T cell receptor gamma chain was observed in a study of γδ T cells in repeated Plasmodium falciparum infection (dated by TCRdb to the early 2020s). With regard to the full study: Malian children exposed to intense seasonal malaria transmission were enrolled in the natural-infection arm and compared with Australian children matched for age and gender. Samples from controlled-infection subjects were taken at baseline, just before selected infections, and 21 days after each infection. Four or five malaria-naive U.S. adults underwent four controlled human malaria infections by bites from P. falciparum NF54-infected Anopheles stephensi mosquitoes over approximately 600 days. Malian gammadelta TCR repertoires were analysed cross-sectionally during no-transmission periods and longitudinally across acute febrile malaria episodes. The study looked at how repeated Plasmodium falciparum infection shapes the human gammadelta T cell repertoire, using both natural infection in Mali and controlled human malaria infection. General study outcomes and caveats: Vdelta2-negative gammadelta TCR repertoires from Malian children appeared more clonally expanded, less diverse and less shared than those of Australian children. In Vdelta2-negative gammadelta TCR repertoires, which were largely Vdelta1+, repeated controlled infections appeared to drive waves of new clonotype selection. Analysis of inter-individual variability in gammadelta T cell responses was limited by the small size of the controlled-infection cohort. The Malian cohort came from a small rural village of predominantly one ethnic group, limiting generalizability. A highly stable polyclonal repertoire over time and infection, with many inter-individual overlapping TCRgamma sequences, was shown by Vgamma9/Vdelta2+ TCR repertoires.

Germline trimming: 2 bases from V, 9 bases from J; junction bases outside gene matches: 4. CDR1 GITISATS and CDR2 ISYDGTV are derived from the germline V gene (reference sequence). The CDR3 starts with the cysteine, ends with the phenylalanine, and has 15 residues. Only the CDR3 part of the read is kept: 45 bases, read in frame from the first base. The library was produced with multiplex PCR. Sequencing was performed on an Illumina MiSeq. Both TCR gamma (TRG) and TCR delta (TRD) chains were sequenced from each sorted gammadelta T cell sample. The paper's data handling went like this. Clonotype tree plots, accumulated frequency of the top 20 clonotypes, diversity index (DI) and D75 metrics were included in the repertoire analyses. After TCRdb called clones again from the public reads with CATT, rows with identical DNA were merged. The authors' filters were not applied to this entry. The sample records 20,000 to 30,000 gamma-chain clones, under 3% of which are singletons. Jointly, the top ten make up 30% to 35% of the sample.

This clone was counted many times. Its binding antigen is unknown. This DNA translates differently at residue 7 from the TCRdb protein, which is that of a much larger clone; a read error is likely, and the protein shown is the DNA's own translation. For bulk TCR repertoire analysis, Vgamma9/Vdelta2+ and Vdelta2-negative gammadelta T cell populations were flow-sorted out of peripheral blood mononuclear cells. The chain couples TRGV9 to TRGJP. Assignment of the J gene here rests on matching the DNA to germline, because TCRdb gives none. Sequencing was done on a sample of gamma-delta T cells from blood. The sequence was obtained from a pool of human donors (malaria-infected and uninfected, not separated). For the CDR3, the sequence is CALWEEGLGKKIKVF. The DNA sequence follows: TGTGCCTTGTGGGAGGAAGGGTTGGGCAAAAAAATCAAGGTATTT.